The rows below give T cell receptor beta chains drawn from one sample of a study of Tregs in tolerant kidney transplant recipients. Clones were sequenced by immunoSEQ multiplex PCR, and TCRdb holds only the in-frame ones, with some missing. The sample holds roughly 99,000 clones, 93% seen once. Sequenced here: CD4+ T cells from blood, sampled before the transplant. These receptors all stem from a human donor who received a combined kidney and bone marrow transplant. CDR3s include the opening cysteine and the closing phenylalanine or tryptophan. D genes are given only for firm matches. Clone size, where shown, is once, few, many, or a class for clones that have expanded.

D: TRBD1; size: once; J: TRBJ2-1; V: TRBV7-9; DNA: TGTGCCAGCAGCTTAGATTATGTAGCGAGACAGGGGCAACGAGAGCAGTTCTTC; CDR3: CASSLDYVARQGQREQFF
D: TRBD1; size: NA; J: TRBJ2-2; V: TRBV9; DNA: TGTGCCAGCAGCGTAAGCACAGGGGTTTTCACCGGGGAGCTGTTTTTT; CDR3: CASSVSTGVFTGELFF
D: TRBD2; size: NA; J: TRBJ2-7; V: TRBV18; DNA: TGTGCCAGCTCGAGATTAGCGGGAGGGCCGATCCTCTACGAGCAGTACTTC; CDR3: CASSRLAGGPILYEQYF
D: TRBD1; size: NA; J: TRBJ2-3; V: TRBV29-1; DNA: TGCAGCGTTGAAAAGGGGGCGGCCCTCACAGATACGCAGTATTTT; CDR3: CSVEKGAALTDTQYF
D: TRBD2; size: NA; J: TRBJ2-1; V: TRBV5-4; DNA: TGTGCCAGCAGCTTGGCCGGGACTAGCGGGGGGGAGCAGTTCTTC; CDR3: CASSLAGTSGGEQFF
D: TRBD2; size: NA; J: TRBJ2-3; V: TRBV6-1; DNA: TGTGCCAGCAGACTAGCGGGAGGGCTCGCAGATACGCAGTATTTT; CDR3: CASRLAGGLADTQYF
D: NA; size: NA; J: TRBJ2-7; V: TRBV5-1; DNA: TGCGCCAGCAGCTTGTTACGGGGGGAGCAGTACTTC; CDR3: CASSLLRGEQYF
D: NA; size: NA; J: TRBJ1-2; V: TRBV2; DNA: TGTGCCAGCAGTGAATTTGGCAGTGGCTACACCTTC; CDR3: CASSEFGSGYTF
D: TRBD1; size: NA; J: TRBJ2-1; V: TRBV6-6; DNA: TGTGCCACCCGTATCGGGACAGGGCAATACAATGAGCAGTTCTTC; CDR3: CATRIGTGQYNEQFF
D: NA; size: NA; J: TRBJ1-4; V: TRBV7-9; DNA: TGTGCCAGCAGCTTAGGCGGGGAAAAACTGTTTTTT; CDR3: CASSLGGEKLFF
D: TRBD2; size: NA; J: TRBJ2-2; V: TRBV18; DNA: TGTGCCAGCTCACCGATCCGGACTAGCGGTAACACCGGGGAGCTGTTTTTT; CDR3: CASSPIRTSGNTGELFF
D: TRBD1; size: few; J: TRBJ1-1; V: TRBV19; DNA: TGTGCCAGCGGACAGGCCGTGAACACTGAAGCTTTCTTT; CDR3: CASGQAVNTEAFF
D: TRBD2; size: NA; J: TRBJ2-7; V: TRBV18; DNA: TGTGCCAGCTCACCCTGGACTAGCAGCTACGAGCAGTACTTC; CDR3: CASSPWTSSYEQYF
D: NA; size: NA; J: TRBJ2-4; V: TRBV11-2; DNA: TGTGCCAGCAGCCCAGGGACATTTTTGGCCAAAAACATTCAGTACTTC; CDR3: CASSPGTFLAKNIQYF
D: TRBD2; size: NA; J: TRBJ2-3; V: TRBV5-4; DNA: TGTGCCAGCAGCTTGAAGCTAGCGGCTAGCACAGATACGCAGTATTTT; CDR3: CASSLKLAASTDTQYF
D: TRBD1; size: once; J: TRBJ2-7; V: TRBV28; DNA: TGTGCCAGCAGTACTCCCGGACAGGGGACCTACGAGCAGTACTTC; CDR3: CASSTPGQGTYEQYF
D: TRBD1; size: NA; J: TRBJ2-3; V: TRBV7-9; DNA: TGTGCCAGCAGCTTAACAGGGGACGGCACAGATACGCAGTATTTT; CDR3: CASSLTGDGTDTQYF
D: TRBD1; size: NA; J: TRBJ1-5; V: TRBV18; DNA: TGTGCCAGCTCATCAACTCAGGGGGCCCGGCAGCCCCAGCATTTT; CDR3: CASSSTQGARQPQHF
D: NA; size: NA; J: TRBJ2-3; V: TRBV25-1; DNA: TGTGCCAGCAGTGAAGCGGGCCCAGATACGCAGTATTTT; CDR3: CASSEAGPDTQYF
D: NA; size: NA; J: TRBJ1-4; V: TRBV30; DNA: TGTGCCTGGAGTGTAGTGGGCCTTAATGAAAAACTGTTTTTT; CDR3: CAWSVVGLNEKLFF
D: TRBD2; size: NA; J: TRBJ2-1; V: TRBV6-1; DNA: TGTGCCAGCAGTGAAGACCTAGCGGGCTCTAATGAGCAGTTCTTC; CDR3: CASSEDLAGSNEQFF
D: TRBD1; size: NA; J: TRBJ2-5; V: TRBV7-9; DNA: TGTGCCAGCAGCTTATTAAACAGGGGGCGGCAAGAGACCCAGTACTTC; CDR3: CASSLLNRGRQETQYF
D: NA; size: NA; J: TRBJ2-1; V: TRBV11-2; DNA: TGTGCCAGCAGCTTAGATTTCAGGAATGAGCAGTTCTTC; CDR3: CASSLDFRNEQFF
D: TRBD2; size: NA; J: TRBJ2-2; V: TRBV18; DNA: TGTGCCAGCTCACCACCAAGCGGGGCTAGCACCGGGGAGCTGTTTTTT; CDR3: CASSPPSGASTGELFF
D: NA; size: NA; J: TRBJ2-7; V: TRBV11-2; DNA: TGTGCCAGCAGCTTGAAGCACGAGCAGTACTTC; CDR3: CASSLKHEQYF
D: NA; size: NA; J: TRBJ2-7; V: TRBV27; DNA: TGTGCCAGCAGTTTCCAAGACAGGCCCCTCTATCAGTACTTC; CDR3: CASSFQDRPLYQYF
D: TRBD1; size: NA; J: TRBJ2-3; V: TRBV7-9; DNA: TGTGCCAGCAGCCTACAGGGGATGAGGACAGATACGCAGTATTTT; CDR3: CASSLQGMRTDTQYF
D: NA; size: NA; J: TRBJ2-3; V: TRBV7-8; DNA: TGTGCCAGCAACGGAGGCACAGATACGCAGTATTTT; CDR3: CASNGGTDTQYF
D: NA; size: NA; J: TRBJ2-5; V: TRBV9; DNA: TGTGCCAGCAGCGCCGAAGAGACCCAGTACTTC; CDR3: CASSAEETQYF
D: NA; size: NA; J: TRBJ2-7; V: TRBV10-3; DNA: TGTGCCAGCAGTTCGGGTTACGAGCAGTACTTC; CDR3: CASSSGYEQYF
D: NA; size: NA; J: TRBJ2-1; V: TRBV14; DNA: TGTGCCAGCAGCCAACCGCTAGGGGGTGAGCAGTTCTTC; CDR3: CASSQPLGGEQFF
D: TRBD1; size: NA; J: TRBJ1-3; V: TRBV6-5; DNA: TGTGCCAGCAGCCGGGACAGTACTGGAAACACCATATATTTT; CDR3: CASSRDSTGNTIYF
D: TRBD2; size: NA; J: TRBJ2-3; V: TRBV11-3; DNA: TGTGCCAGCAGCGGGCCGGGGGGGCCAAATACGCAGTATTTT; CDR3: CASSGPGGPNTQYF
D: TRBD1; size: NA; J: TRBJ2-5; V: TRBV29-1; DNA: TGCAGCTCGACAGGGGGAAATCAAGAGACCCAGTACTTC; CDR3: CSSTGGNQETQYF
D: NA; size: NA; J: TRBJ2-5; V: TRBV2; DNA: TGTGCCAGCAGGAGGGAGACCCAGTACTTC; CDR3: CASRRETQYF
D: TRBD2; size: NA; J: TRBJ2-1; V: TRBV9; DNA: TGTGCCAGCAGCTCCCGGACTAGCGGGGATAATGAGCAGTTCTTC; CDR3: CASSSRTSGDNEQFF
D: NA; size: NA; J: TRBJ2-1; V: TRBV11-2; DNA: TGTGCCAGCAGCTCCTACCTTATTGAGCAGTTCTTC; CDR3: CASSSYLIEQFF
D: NA; size: NA; J: TRBJ1-1; V: TRBV30; DNA: TGTGCCTGGAGCGGAACAGGGATTGAAGCTTTCTTT; CDR3: CAWSGTGIEAFF
D: NA; size: few; J: TRBJ1-4; V: TRBV5-4; DNA: TGTGCCAGCAGCTTCTACGGGAGGAATGAAAAACTGTTTTTT; CDR3: CASSFYGRNEKLFF
D: TRBD2; size: NA; J: TRBJ2-5; V: TRBV7-2; DNA: TGTGCCAGCACCACGGGACTAGCGGGGGGTAGGGAGACCCAGTACTTC; CDR3: CASTTGLAGGRETQYF
D: TRBD2; size: NA; J: TRBJ2-2; V: TRBV9; DNA: TGTGCCAGCAGCGTGACTAGCGTGAACACCGGGGAGCTGTTTTTT; CDR3: CASSVTSVNTGELFF
D: TRBD1; size: NA; J: TRBJ1-4; V: TRBV5-4; DNA: TGTGCCAGCAGCTGGGGGACAGGGACTAATGAAAAACTGTTTTTT; CDR3: CASSWGTGTNEKLFF
D: TRBD1; size: NA; J: TRBJ2-7; V: TRBV2; DNA: TGTGCCAGCAGTGAAGTGGGACAGGGGGCACACGAGCAGTACTTC; CDR3: CASSEVGQGAHEQYF
D: TRBD2; size: few; J: TRBJ2-7; V: TRBV18; DNA: TGTGCCAGCTCACCGACTAGCGACCACGAGCAGTACTTC; CDR3: CASSPTSDHEQYF
D: TRBD2; size: NA; J: TRBJ2-1; V: TRBV5-4; DNA: TGTGCCAGCAGCTCATGGACTAGACCCTACAATGAGCAGTTCTTC; CDR3: CASSSWTRPYNEQFF